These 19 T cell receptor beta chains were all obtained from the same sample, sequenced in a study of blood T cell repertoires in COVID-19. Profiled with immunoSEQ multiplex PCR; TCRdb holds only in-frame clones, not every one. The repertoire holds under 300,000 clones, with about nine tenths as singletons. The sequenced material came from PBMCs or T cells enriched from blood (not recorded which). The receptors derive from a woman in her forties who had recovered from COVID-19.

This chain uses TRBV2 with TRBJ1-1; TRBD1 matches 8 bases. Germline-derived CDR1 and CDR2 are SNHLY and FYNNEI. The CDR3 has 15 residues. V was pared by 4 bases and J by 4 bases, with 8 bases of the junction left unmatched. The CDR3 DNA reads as TGTGCCAGCAGTGGAATACAGGGGGTGGGCACTGAAGCTTTCTTT. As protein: CASSGIQGVGTEAFF.

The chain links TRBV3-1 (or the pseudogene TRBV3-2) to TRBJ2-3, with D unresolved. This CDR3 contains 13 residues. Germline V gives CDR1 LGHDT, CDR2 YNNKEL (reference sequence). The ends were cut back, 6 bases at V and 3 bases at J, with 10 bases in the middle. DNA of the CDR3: TGTGCCAGCAGTCTCAGAGGTACAGATACGCAGTATTTT. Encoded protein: CASSLRGTDTQYF.

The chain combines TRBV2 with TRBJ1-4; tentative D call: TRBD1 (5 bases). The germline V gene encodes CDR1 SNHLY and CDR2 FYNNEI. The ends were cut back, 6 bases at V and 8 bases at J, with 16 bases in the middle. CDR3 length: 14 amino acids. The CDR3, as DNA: TGTGCCAGCAGCTGGGGAGGGGTCGGGGAAAAACTGTTTTTT. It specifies CASSWGGVGEKLFF.

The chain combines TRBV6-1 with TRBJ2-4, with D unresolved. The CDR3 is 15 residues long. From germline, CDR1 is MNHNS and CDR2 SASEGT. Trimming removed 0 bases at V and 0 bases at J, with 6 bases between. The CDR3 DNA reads TGTGCCAGCAGTGAAGCAGAGGTAGCCAAAAACATTCAGTACTTC. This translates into CASSEAEVAKNIQYF.

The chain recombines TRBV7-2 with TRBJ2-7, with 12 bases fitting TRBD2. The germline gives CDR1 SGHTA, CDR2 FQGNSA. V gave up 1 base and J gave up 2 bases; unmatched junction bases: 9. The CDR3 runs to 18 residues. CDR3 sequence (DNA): TGTGCCAGCAGCTTAGGTCGCGCTAGCGGGAGGGCCCCCTACGAGCAGTACTTC. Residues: CASSLGRASGRAPYEQYF.

In nucleotides, the CDR3 is TGTGCCAGCTCAGACAGGTTGGGTGGCTACACCTTC. This sequence encodes CASSDRLGGYTF. The chain combines TRBV18 with TRBJ1-2; D might be TRBD1 (6 bases). V was trimmed by 5 bases and J by 7 bases, leaving 11 bases between them. This CDR3 spans 12 amino acids. CDR1 is KGHSH and CDR2 is LQKENI in the germline V gene.

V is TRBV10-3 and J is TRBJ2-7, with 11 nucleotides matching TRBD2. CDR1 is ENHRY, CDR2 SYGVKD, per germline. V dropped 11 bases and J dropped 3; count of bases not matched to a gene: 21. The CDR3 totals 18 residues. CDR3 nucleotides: TGTGCCCCGAAGGGGACACACTGTGGACTAGCGGGCTACTACGAGCAGTACTTC. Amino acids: CAPKGTHCGLAGYYEQYF.

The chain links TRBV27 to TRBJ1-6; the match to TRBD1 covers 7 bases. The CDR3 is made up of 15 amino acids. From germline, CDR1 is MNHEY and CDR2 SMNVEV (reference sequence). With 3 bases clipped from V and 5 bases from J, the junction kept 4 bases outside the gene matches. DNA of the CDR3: TGTGCCAGCAGTTTTGGGGACAGAAATAATTCACCCCTCCACTTT. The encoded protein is CASSFGDRNNSPLHF.

The CDR3 DNA sequence: TGTGCCAGCTCACCACCGGGTTCAGGGGGAAGCTACGAGCAGTACTTC. Its protein is CASSPPGSGGSYEQYF. This chain joins TRBV18 and TRBJ2-7; 7 bases agree with TRBD1. The CDR3 is made up of 16 amino acids. Germline lookup yields CDR1 KGHSH and CDR2 LQKENI. The V segment lost 0 bases and the J segment 3 bases; nucleotides outside the gene matches: 8.

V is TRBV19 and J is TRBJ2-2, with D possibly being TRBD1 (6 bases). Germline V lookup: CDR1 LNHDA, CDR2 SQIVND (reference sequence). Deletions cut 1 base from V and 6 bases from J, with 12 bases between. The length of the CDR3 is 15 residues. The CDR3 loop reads CASSIGGRGSGELFF. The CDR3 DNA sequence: TGTGCCAGTAGTATAGGGGGCAGGGGATCCGGGGAGCTGTTTTTT.

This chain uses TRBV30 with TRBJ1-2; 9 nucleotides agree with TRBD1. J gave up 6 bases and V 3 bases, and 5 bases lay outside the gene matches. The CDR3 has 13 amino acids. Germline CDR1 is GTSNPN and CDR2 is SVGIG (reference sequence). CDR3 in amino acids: CAWRPDRGDGYTF. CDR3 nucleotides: TGTGCCTGGAGACCCGACAGGGGGGATGGCTACACCTTC. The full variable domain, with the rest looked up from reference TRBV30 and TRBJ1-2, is SQTIHQWPATLVQPVGSPLSLECTVEGTSNPNLYWYRQAAGRGLQLLFYSVGIGQISSEVPQNLSASRPQDRQFILSSKKLLLSDSGFYLCAWRPDRGDGYTFGSGTRLTVV.

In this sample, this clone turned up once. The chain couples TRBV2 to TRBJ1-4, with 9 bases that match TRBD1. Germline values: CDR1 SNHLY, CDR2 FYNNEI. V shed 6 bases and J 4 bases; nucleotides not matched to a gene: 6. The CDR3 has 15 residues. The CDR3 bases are TGTGCCAGCAGACCCGGACAGGGGCATAATGAAAAACTGTTTTTT. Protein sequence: CASRPGQGHNEKLFF.

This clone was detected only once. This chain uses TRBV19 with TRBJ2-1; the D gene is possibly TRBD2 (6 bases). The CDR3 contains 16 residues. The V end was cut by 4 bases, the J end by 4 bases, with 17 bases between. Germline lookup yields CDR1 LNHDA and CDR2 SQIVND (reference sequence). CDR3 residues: CASSRTREPLYNEQFF. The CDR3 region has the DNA TGTGCCAGTAGTAGAACCCGGGAGCCCCTTTACAATGAGCAGTTCTTC.

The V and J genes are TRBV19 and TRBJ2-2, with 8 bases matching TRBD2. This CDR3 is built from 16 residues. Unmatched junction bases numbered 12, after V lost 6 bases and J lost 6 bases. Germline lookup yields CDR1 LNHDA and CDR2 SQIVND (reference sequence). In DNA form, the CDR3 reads TGTGCCAGTAGCCTGGGACTAGTAGGAGTTCCCGGGGAGCTGTTTTTT. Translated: CASSLGLVGVPGELFF.

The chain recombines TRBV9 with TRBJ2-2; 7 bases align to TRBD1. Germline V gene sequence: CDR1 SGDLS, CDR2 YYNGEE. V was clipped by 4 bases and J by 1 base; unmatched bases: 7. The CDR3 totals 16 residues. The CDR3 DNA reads TGTGCCAGCAGCACAGCTCGGGACAGGAACACCGGGGAGCTGTTTTTT. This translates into CASSTARDRNTGELFF.

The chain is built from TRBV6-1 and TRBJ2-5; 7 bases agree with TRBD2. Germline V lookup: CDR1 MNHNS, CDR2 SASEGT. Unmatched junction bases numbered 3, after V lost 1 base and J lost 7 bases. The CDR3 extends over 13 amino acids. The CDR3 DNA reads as TGTGCCAGCAGTGAAGGACTAGCTGGGACCCAGTACTTC. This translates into CASSEGLAGTQYF.

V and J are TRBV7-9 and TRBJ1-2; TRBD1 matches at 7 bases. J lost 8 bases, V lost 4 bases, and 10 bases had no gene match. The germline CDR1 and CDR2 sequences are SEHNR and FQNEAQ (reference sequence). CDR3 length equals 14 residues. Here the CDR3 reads CASSSKEGARGYTF. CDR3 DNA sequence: TGTGCCAGCAGCTCCAAAGAGGGGGCGAGGGGCTACACCTTC.

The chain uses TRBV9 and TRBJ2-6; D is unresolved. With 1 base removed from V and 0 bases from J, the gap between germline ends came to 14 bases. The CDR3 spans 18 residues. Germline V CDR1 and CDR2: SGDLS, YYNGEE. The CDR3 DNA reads TGTGCCAGCAGCGTATCGGCCAGGATAAGCTCTGGGGCCAACGTCCTGACTTTC. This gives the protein CASSVSARISSGANVLTF. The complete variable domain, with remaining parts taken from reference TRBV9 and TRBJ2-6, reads DSGVTQTPKHLITATGQRVTLRCSPRSGDLSVYWYQQSLDQGLQFLIQYYNGEERAKGNILERFSAQQFPDLHSELNLSSLELGDSALYFCASSVSARISSGANVLTFGAGSRLTVL.

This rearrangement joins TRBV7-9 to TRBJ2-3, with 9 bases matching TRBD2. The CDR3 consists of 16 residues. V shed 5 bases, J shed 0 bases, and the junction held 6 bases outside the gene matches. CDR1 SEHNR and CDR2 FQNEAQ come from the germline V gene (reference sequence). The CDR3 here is CASSRPSGVSTDTQYF. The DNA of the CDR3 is TGTGCCAGCAGCAGACCTAGCGGGGTCAGCACAGATACGCAGTATTTT.